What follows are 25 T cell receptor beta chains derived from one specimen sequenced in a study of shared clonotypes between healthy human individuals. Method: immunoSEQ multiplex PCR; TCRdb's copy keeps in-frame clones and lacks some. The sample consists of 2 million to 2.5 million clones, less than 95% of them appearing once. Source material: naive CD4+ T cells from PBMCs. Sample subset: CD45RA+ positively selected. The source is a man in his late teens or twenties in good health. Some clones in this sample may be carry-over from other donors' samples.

The CDR3 DNA reads as TGTGCCAGCAGCTTCCGGTTTGGCTCTGGAAACACCATATATTTT. Protein: CASSFRFGSGNTIYF. The J gene is TRBJ1-3, the V gene TRBV7-9; D ambiguous. Trimming removed 3 bases from V and 0 bases from J, with 9 bases in between. The germline V gene has CDR1 SEHNR and CDR2 FQNEAQ (reference sequence). This CDR3 contains 15 residues.

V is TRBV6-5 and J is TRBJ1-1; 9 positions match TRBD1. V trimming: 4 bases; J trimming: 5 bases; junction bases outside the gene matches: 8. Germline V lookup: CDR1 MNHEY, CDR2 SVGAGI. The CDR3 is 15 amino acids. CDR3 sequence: CASSFSQGARTEAFF. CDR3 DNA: TGTGCCAGCAGTTTTTCACAGGGGGCAAGGACTGAAGCTTTCTTT.

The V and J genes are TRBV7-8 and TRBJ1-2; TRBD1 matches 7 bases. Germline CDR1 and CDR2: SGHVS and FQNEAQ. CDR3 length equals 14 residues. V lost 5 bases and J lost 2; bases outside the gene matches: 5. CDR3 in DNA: TGTGCCAGCAGCCCGCGGGACAGAAACTATGGCTACACCTTC. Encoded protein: CASSPRDRNYGYTF.

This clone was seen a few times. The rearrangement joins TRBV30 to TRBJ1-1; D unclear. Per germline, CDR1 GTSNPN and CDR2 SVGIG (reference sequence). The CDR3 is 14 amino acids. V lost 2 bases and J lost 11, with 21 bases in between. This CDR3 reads CAWSSANRGVRAFF. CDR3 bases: TGTGCCTGGAGTAGCGCTAATCGGGGTGTGAGGGCTTTCTTT.

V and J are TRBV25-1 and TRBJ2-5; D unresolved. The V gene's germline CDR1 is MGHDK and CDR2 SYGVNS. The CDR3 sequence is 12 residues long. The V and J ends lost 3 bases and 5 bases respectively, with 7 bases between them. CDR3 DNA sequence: TGTGCCAGCAGTGATTCCCACGAGACCCAGTACTTC. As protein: CASSDSHETQYF.

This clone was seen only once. The CDR3 protein is CASSFSPDNSNQPQHF. DNA for the CDR3: TGTGCCAGCAGTTTTTCTCCCGACAATAGCAATCAGCCCCAGCATTTT. This chain links TRBV28 with TRBJ1-5; no reliable D call. The V end was cut by 3 bases, the J end by 0 bases, with 12 bases between. Germline CDR1 MDHEN, CDR2 SYDVKM. The length of the CDR3 is 16 residues.

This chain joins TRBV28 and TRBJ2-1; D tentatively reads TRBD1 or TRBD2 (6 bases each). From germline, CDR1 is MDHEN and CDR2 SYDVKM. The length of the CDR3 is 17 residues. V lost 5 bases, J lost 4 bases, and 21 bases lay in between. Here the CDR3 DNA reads TGTGCCAGCAGTGGGGCCCCGGGGGCAGGGGATTACAATGAGCAGTTCTTC. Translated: CASSGAPGAGDYNEQFF.

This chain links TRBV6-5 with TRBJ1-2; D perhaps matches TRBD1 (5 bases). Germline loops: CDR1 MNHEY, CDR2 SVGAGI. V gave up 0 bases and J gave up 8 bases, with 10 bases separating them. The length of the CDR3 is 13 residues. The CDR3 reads CASSYSTGDGYTF. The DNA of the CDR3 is TGTGCCAGCAGTTACTCGACGGGGGACGGCTACACCTTC.

The CDR3 DNA reads TGTGCCAGTAGTATACTGGGACTAGCGGGAGCCATTTTGGATGAGCAGTTCTTC. Translated, it gives CASSILGLAGAILDEQFF. The rearrangement joins TRBV19 to TRBJ2-1; 14 positions match TRBD2. This CDR3 is built from 18 residues. Germline lookup yields CDR1 LNHDA and CDR2 SQIVND (reference sequence). After removal of 2 bases from V and 8 bases from J, the junction contained 11 bases not matched to a gene.

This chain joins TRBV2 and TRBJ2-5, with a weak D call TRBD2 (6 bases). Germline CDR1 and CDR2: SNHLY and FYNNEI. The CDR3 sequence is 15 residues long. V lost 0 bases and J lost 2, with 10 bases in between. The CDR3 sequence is CASSEAAGGQETQYF. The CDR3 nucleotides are TGTGCCAGCAGTGAAGCGGCTGGGGGGCAAGAGACCCAGTACTTC.

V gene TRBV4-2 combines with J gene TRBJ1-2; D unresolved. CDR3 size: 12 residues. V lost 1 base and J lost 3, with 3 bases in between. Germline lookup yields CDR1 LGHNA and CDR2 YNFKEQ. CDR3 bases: TGTGCCAGCAGCCAAGTAGACTATGGCTACACCTTC. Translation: CASSQVDYGYTF.

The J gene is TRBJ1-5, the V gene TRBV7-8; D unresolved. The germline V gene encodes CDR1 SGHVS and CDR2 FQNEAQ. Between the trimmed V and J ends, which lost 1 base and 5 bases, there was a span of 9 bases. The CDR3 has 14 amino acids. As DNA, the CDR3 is TGTGCCAGCAGCTTAGGGAGTAGGGATCAGCCCCAGCATTTT. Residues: CASSLGSRDQPQHF.

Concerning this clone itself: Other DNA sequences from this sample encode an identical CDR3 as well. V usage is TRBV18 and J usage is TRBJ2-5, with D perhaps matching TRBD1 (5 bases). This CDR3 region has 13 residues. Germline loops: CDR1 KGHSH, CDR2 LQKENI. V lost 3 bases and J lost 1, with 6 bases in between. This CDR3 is CASSPQGQETQYF. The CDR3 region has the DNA TGTGCCAGCTCACCTCAGGGCCAAGAGACCCAGTACTTC. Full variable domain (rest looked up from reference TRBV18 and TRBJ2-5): NAGVMQNPRHLVRRRGQEARLRCSPMKGHSHVYWYRQLPEEGLKFMVYLQKENIIDESGMPKERFSAEFPKEGPSILRIQQVVRGDSAAYFCASSPQGQETQYFGPGTRLLVL.

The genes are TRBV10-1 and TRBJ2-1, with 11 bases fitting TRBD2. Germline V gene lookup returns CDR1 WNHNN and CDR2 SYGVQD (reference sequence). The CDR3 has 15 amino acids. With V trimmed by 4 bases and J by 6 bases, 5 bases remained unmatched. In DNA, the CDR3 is TGCGCCAGCAGTGCATCTAGCGGGAGGTTCAATGAGCAGTTCTTC. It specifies CASSASSGRFNEQFF.

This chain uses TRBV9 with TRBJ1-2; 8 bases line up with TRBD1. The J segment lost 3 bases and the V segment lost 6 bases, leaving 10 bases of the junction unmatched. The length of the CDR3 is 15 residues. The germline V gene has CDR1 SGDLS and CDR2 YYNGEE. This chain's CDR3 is CASTRSGGAYYGYTF. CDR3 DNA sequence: TGTGCCAGCACTCGGTCAGGGGGCGCTTACTATGGCTACACCTTC.

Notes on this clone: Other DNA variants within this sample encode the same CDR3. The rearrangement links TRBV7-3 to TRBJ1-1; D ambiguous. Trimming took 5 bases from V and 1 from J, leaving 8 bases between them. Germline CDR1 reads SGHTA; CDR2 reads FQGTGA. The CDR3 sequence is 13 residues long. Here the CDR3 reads CASSAGANTEAFF. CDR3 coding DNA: TGTGCCAGCAGCGCGGGTGCGAACACTGAAGCTTTCTTT. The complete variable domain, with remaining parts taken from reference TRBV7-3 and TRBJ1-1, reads GAGVSQTPSNKVTEKGKYVELRCDPISGHTALYWYRQSLGQGPEFLIYFQGTGAADDSGLPNDRFFAVRPEGSVSTLKIQRTERGDSAVYLCASSAGANTEAFFGQGTRLTVV.

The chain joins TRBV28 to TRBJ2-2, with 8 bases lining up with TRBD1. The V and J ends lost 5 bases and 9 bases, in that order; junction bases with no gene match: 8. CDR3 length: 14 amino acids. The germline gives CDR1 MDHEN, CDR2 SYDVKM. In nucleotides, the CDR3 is TGTGCCAGCAGTCCCCGGGACAGGTGGCGGGAGCTGTTTTTT. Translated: CASSPRDRWRELFF.

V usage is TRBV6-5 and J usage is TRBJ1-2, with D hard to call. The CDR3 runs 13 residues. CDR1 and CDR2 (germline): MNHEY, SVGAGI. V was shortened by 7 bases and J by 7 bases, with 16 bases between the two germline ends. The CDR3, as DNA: TGTGCCAGCACCCCTCGGGGTTCGGGTGGCTACACCTTC. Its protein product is CASTPRGSGGYTF.

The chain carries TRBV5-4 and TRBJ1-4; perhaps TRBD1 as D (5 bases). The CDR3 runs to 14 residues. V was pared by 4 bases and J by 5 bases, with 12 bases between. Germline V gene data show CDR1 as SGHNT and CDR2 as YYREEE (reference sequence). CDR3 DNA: TGTGCCAGCAGCGTGAGGGCAGGGAATGAAAAACTGTTTTTT. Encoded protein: CASSVRAGNEKLFF. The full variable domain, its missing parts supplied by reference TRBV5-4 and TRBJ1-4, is ETGVTQSPTHLIKTRGQQVTLRCSSQSGHNTVSWYQQALGQGPQFIFQYYREEENGRGNFPPRFSGLQFPNYSSELNVNALELDDSALYLCASSVRAGNEKLFFGSGTQLSVL.

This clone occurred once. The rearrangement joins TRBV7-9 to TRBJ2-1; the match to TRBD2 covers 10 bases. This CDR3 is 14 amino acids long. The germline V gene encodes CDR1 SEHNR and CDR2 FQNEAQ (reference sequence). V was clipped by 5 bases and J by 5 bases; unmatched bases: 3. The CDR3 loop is CASSRGLANNEQFF. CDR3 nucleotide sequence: TGTGCCAGCAGCCGGGGACTAGCGAACAATGAGCAGTTCTTC.

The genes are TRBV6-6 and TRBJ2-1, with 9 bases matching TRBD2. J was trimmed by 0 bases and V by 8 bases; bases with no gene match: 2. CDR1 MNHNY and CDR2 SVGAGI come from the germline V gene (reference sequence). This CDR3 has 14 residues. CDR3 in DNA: TGTGCCAGCTGTAGCGGGAGCTCCTACAATGAGCAGTTCTTC. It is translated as CASCSGSSYNEQFF.

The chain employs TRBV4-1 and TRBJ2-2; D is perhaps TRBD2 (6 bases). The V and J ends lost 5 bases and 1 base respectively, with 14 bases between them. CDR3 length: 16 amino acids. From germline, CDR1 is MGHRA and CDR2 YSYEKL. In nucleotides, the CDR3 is TGCGCCAGCAGCGACGGGAGCCGCCTGAACACCGGGGAGCTGTTTTTT. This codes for CASSDGSRLNTGELFF.

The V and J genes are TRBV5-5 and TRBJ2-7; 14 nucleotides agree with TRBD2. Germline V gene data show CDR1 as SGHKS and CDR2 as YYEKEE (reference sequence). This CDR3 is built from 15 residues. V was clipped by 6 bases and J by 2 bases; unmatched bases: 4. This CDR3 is CASIRGLAGAYEQYF. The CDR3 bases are TGTGCCAGCATCAGGGGACTAGCGGGAGCCTACGAGCAGTACTTC.

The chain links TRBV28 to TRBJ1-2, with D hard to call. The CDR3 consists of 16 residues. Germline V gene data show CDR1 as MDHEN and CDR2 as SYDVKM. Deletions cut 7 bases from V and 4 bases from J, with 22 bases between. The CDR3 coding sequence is TGTGCCAGCACCAATCTAGGACTTCAGTTCGGCTATGGCTACACCTTC. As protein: CASTNLGLQFGYGYTF.

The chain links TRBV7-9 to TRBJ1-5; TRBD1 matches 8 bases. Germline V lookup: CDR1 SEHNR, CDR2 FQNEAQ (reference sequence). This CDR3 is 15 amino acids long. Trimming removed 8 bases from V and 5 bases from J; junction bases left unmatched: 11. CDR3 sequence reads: CASQLVPGQDQPQHF. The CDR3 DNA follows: TGTGCCAGCCAGCTTGTCCCGGGACAGGATCAGCCCCAGCATTTT.